In its sample, the clone carrying this T cell receptor beta chain was seen a few times. This record belongs to a study of OX40 agonist ivuxolimab in advanced cancers. With 6 bases removed from V and 8 bases from J, the gap between germline ends came to 19 bases. This CDR3 spans 14 amino acids. The germline V gene encodes CDR1 MNHEY and CDR2 SMNVEV (reference sequence). Libraries were prepared by immunoSEQ multiplex PCR; TCRdb keeps only in-frame clonotypes and omits some of them. The sample holds about 100,000 clones, over 75% seen once. This clonotype was sampled from an adult with an advanced solid tumor such as melanoma, head and neck, liver or kidney cancer. The chain is built from TRBV27 and TRBJ1-1; D remains ambiguous. The sample was CD4+ or CD8+ T cells sorted from blood, taken in a trial of the OX40 agonist ivuxolimab. Here the CDR3 DNA reads TGTGCCAGCAGCCAATTGAATATGGCATCCGAAGCTTTCTTT. This translates into CASSQLNMASEAFF.